The subject of this entry is one TCR beta chain. The data were taken from a study of blood T cell repertoires in COVID-19. Trimming removed 5 bases from V and 7 bases from J, with 17 bases in between. Germline-derived CDR1 and CDR2 are KGHSH and LQKENI. The CDR3 length is 15 residues. Method: immunoSEQ multiplex PCR; TCRdb's copy keeps in-frame clones and lacks some. The table includes approximately 90,000 clones, approximately 91% detected once. J is TRBJ2-2 and V is TRBV18; D remains ambiguous. The TCR sequence derives from a woman between 65 and 79 years old with acute or convalescent COVID-19. Sample: peripheral blood. CDR3 in DNA: TGTGCCAGCTCAATGAAATGGGCCCACCTCGGGGAGCTGTTTTTT. Its protein product is CASSMKWAHLGELFF.